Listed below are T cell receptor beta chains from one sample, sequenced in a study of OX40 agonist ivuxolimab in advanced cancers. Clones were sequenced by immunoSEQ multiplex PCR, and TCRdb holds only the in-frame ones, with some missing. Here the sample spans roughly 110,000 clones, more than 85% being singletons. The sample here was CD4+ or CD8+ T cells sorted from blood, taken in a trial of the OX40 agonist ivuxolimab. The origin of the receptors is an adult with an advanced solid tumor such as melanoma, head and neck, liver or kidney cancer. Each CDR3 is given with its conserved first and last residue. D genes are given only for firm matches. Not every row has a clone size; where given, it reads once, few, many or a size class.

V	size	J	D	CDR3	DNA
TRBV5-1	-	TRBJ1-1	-	CASSFSGTYTEAFF	TGCGCCAGCAGCTTTTCAGGGACCTACACTGAAGCTTTCTTT
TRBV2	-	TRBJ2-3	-	CASSPEVSQYF	TGTGCCAGCAGCCCGGAGGTCTCCCAGTATTTT
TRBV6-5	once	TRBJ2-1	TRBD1	CASSYQDRVNEQFF	TGTGCCAGCAGTTACCAGGACAGGGTGAATGAGCAGTTCTTC
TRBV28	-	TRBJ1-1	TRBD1	CASSPGGRSEAFF	TGTGCCAGCAGTCCAGGGGGCAGGTCTGAAGCTTTCTTT
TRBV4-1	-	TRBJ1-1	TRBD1	CASSQRDRGHTEAFF	TGCGCCAGCAGCCAAAGGGACAGAGGTCACACTGAAGCTTTCTTT
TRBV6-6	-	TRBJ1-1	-	CASSGRAGRTNTEAFF	TGTGCCAGCAGTGGGAGGGCCGGTCGAACGAACACTGAAGCTTTCTTT
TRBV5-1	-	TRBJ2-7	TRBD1	CASSLSRDRGLPYEQYF	TGCGCCAGCAGCCTATCACGGGACAGGGGGCTCCCCTACGAGCAGTACTTC
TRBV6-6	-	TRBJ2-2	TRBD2	CASTLGLAGNTGELFF	TGTGCCAGCACCCTGGGACTAGCGGGAAACACCGGGGAGCTGTTTTTT
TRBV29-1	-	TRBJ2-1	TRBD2	CSERTSRTGNEQFF	TGCAGCGAACGGACTAGTCGTACTGGCAATGAGCAGTTCTTC
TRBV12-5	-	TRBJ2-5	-	CASGLRETQYF	TGTGCTAGTGGTTTGAGGGAGACCCAGTACTTC
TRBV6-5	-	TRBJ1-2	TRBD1	CASSFAGTGVSYGYTF	TGTGCCAGCAGTTTTGCCGGGACAGGGGTTAGCTATGGCTACACCTTC
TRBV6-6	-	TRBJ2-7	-	CASSLDLGSSYEQYF	TGTGCCAGCAGCCTGGACCTCGGGAGCTCCTACGAGCAGTACTTC
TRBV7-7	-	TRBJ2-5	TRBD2	CASSPIAGGQETQYF	TGTGCTAGCAGCCCTATAGCGGGAGGGCAGGAGACCCAGTACTTC
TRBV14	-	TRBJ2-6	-	CASSQGTPGANVLTF	TGTGCCAGCAGCCAAGGTACCCCTGGGGCCAACGTCCTGACTTTC
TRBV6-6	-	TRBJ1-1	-	CASSSQGGTEAFF	TGTGCCAGCAGTTCCCAGGGAGGCACTGAAGCTTTCTTT
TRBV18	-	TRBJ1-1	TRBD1	CASSPAQGGTEAFF	TGTGCCAGCTCACCGGCACAGGGGGGAACTGAAGCTTTCTTT
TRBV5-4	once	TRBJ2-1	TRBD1	CASSWDRDNEQFF	TGTGCCAGCAGCTGGGACAGGGACAATGAGCAGTTCTTC
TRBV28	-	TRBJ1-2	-	CASSLRGGVGGYTF	TGTGCCAGCAGTTTACGCGGGGGGGTCGGAGGCTACACCTTC
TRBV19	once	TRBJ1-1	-	CASQQGSEAFF	TGTGCCAGCCAGCAGGGGTCAGAAGCTTTCTTT
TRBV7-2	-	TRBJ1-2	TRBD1	CASSLGTGDTGYTF	TGTGCCAGCAGCTTAGGGACAGGGGATACGGGCTACACCTTC
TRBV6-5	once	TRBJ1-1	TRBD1	CASSYGQGGSEAFF	TGTGCCAGCAGTTACGGACAGGGTGGGTCTGAAGCTTTCTTT
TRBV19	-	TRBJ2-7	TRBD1	CASKTDRGHEQYF	TGTGCCAGTAAGACGGACAGGGGCCACGAGCAGTACTTC
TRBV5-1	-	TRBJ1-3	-	CASRGPAGNTIYF	TGCGCCAGCCGGGGGCCGGCTGGAAACACCATATATTTT
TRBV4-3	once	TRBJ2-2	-	CASSQDKGQTHTGELFF	TGCGCCAGCAGCCAAGATAAGGGCCAAACCCACACCGGGGAGCTGTTTTTT
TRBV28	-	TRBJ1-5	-	CASSTLPPGSYDQPQHF	TGTGCCAGCAGTACACTGCCGCCAGGGTCATACGATCAGCCCCAGCATTTT
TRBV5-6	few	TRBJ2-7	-	CASSLRVPEQYF	TGTGCCAGCAGCTTGAGGGTTCCCGAGCAGTACTTC
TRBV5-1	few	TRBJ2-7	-	CASSLGTAFLYEQYF	TGCGCCAGCAGCTTGGGGACAGCTTTTTTGTACGAGCAGTACTTC
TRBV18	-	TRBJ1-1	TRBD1	CASSPRTGEAEAFF	TGTGCCAGCTCACCAAGGACAGGGGAAGCTGAAGCTTTCTTT
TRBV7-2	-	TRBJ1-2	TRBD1	CASSLAETGDEGYTF	TGTGCCAGCAGCTTAGCCGAGACAGGGGATGAGGGCTACACCTTC
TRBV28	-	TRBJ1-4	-	CASSFGFDYEKLFF	TGTGCCAGCAGTTTCGGGTTCGACTATGAAAAACTGTTTTTT
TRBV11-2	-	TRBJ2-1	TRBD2	CASSLDAGGPNEQFF	TGTGCCAGCAGCTTAGACGCGGGAGGCCCCAATGAGCAGTTCTTC
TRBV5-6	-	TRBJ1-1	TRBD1	CASTLLRDREWSTEAFF	TGTGCCAGCACCCTGCTTAGGGACAGGGAATGGAGCACTGAAGCTTTCTTT
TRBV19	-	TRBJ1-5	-	CASSTGERNQPQHF	TGTGCCAGTAGTACAGGGGAGAGAAATCAGCCCCAGCATTTT
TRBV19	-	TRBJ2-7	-	CASSRTSANYEQYF	TGTGCCAGTAGCAGGACTTCTGCTAACTACGAGCAGTACTTC
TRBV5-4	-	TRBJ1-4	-	CASSPAPGEKLFF	TGTGCCAGCAGCCCGGCACCCGGAGAAAAACTGTTTTTT
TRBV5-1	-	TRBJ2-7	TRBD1	CASSLVGQTYEQYF	TGCGCCAGCAGCTTGGTGGGACAGACCTACGAGCAGTACTTC
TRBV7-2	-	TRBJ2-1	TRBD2	CASSFGSSGYNGQFF	TGTGCCAGCAGCTTTGGGTCTAGCGGCTACAATGGGCAGTTCTTC
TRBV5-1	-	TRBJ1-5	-	CASSLDPSNQPQHF	TGCGCCAGCAGTCTAGACCCGAGCAATCAGCCCCAGCATTTT
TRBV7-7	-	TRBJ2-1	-	CASSPSRGIEQFF	TGTGCTAGCAGCCCTTCTAGGGGAATTGAGCAGTTCTTC
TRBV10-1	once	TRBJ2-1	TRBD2	CASSESTRDSGRGSYNEQFF	TGCGCCAGCAGTGAGTCGACCAGGGATAGCGGGAGAGGGTCCTACAATGAGCAGTTCTTC
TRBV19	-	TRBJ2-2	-	CASSWDAKTGELFF	TGTGCCAGTAGTTGGGACGCCAAGACCGGGGAGCTGTTTTTT
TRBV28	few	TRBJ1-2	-	CASSEGSIQYYGYTF	TGTGCCAGCAGTGAGGGATCCATACAGTACTATGGCTACACCTTC
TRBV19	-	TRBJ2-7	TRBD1	CASSNPTGALYEQYF	TGTGCCAGTAGTAACCCAACAGGGGCACTCTACGAGCAGTACTTC
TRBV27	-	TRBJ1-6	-	CASSLSPDSYNSPLHF	TGTGCCAGCAGTTTATCGCCAGACTCCTATAATTCACCCCTCCACTTT
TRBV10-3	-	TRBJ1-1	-	CAISAPPGVGTEAFF	TGTGCCATCAGTGCCCCCCCGGGGGTGGGCACTGAAGCTTTCTTT
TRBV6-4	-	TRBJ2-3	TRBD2	CASSGGNTGTTQYF	TGTGCCAGCAGCGGGGGGAATACGGGAACGACGCAGTATTTT
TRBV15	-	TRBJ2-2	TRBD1	CATSRQGETGELFF	TGTGCCACCAGCAGACAGGGGGAGACCGGGGAGCTGTTTTTT
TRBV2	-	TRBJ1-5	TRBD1	CASSAWTGRNQPQHF	TGTGCCAGCAGTGCATGGACAGGCAGAAATCAGCCCCAGCATTTT
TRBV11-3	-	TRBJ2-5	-	CASSLDGWAREETQYF	TGTGCCAGCAGCTTAGATGGTTGGGCGCGGGAAGAGACCCAGTACTTC
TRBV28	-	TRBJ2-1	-	CASSLGGGYNEQFF	TGTGCCAGCAGCCTCGGGGGAGGTTACAATGAGCAGTTCTTC
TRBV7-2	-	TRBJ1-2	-	CASSSATGAVNYGYTF	TGTGCCAGCAGCTCAGCAACGGGGGCAGTTAACTATGGCTACACCTTC
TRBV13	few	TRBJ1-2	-	CASSLEYSNYGYTF	TGTGCCAGCAGCTTAGAGTATTCTAACTATGGCTACACCTTC
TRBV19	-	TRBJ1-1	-	CASSFRGFTEAFF	TGTGCCAGTAGTTTCCGGGGGTTCACTGAAGCTTTCTTT
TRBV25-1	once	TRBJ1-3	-	CASSESGRGGKSGNTIYF	TGTGCCAGCAGTGAATCTGGCAGGGGAGGGAAATCTGGAAACACCATATATTTT
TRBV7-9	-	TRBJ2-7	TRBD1	CASRDGTGRAYEQYF	TGTGCCAGCAGGGACGGGACAGGGCGGGCCTACGAGCAGTACTTC